This note documents a single T cell receptor (beta chain) sequence. Its antigen is unidentified. The trim removed 1 base at V and 4 bases at J, leaving 9 bases unmatched. The CDR3 consists of 16 residues. Germline values: CDR1 DFQATT, CDR2 SNEGSKA (reference sequence). The individuals who served as donors were healthy Caucasians living in Russia, aged about 6 to 100. These data belong to a study of blood T cells in healthy people across ages. Points from the study as a whole: Underestimates were what the diversity estimates from one million T cells were considered to be.

A sample-barcoded 5' primer and a J-beta primer mix were used in a second PCR of roughly 7 to 11 cycles. TCRdb processed the 5' RACE reads anew with MiXCR; each CDR3 protein has one entry. This sample has about 780,000 distinct CDR3 sequences; around 25% occur once, and the top ten carry under 3%. This sample was shared with a second study, whose subject was T cells of mothers and their children.

The source of this sequence is a boy younger than 18 in good health. The chain combines TRBV20-1 with TRBJ2-3, with TRBD2 matching over 9 bases. Sequencing was done on a sample of blood. Here the CDR3 reads CSARARAGGQADTQYF. CDR3 nucleotides: TGCAGTGCTAGAGCGAGGGCGGGGGGGCAAGCAGATACGCAGTATTTT.